Below, 14 T cell receptor beta chains from the same sample are listed, as sequenced in a study of blood T cell repertoires in COVID-19. Assay used: immunoSEQ multiplex PCR; TCRdb lists only in-frame clones, some missing. The sample includes around 250,000 clones, around 93% of them seen just once. Sequencing was done on a sample of PBMCs or T cells enriched from blood (not recorded which). All receptors derive from a human donor in a cohort exposed to, infected with or recovered from COVID-19 (not recorded which). The donor label of this sample is uncertain.

The genes are TRBV4-1 and TRBJ1-2; D is uncertain. V lost 0 bases and J 9 bases, leaving 11 bases between the germline ends. The CDR3 loop spans 13 amino acids. Germline CDR1 and CDR2: MGHRA and YSYEKL. DNA for the CDR3: TGCGCCAGCAGCCAAGATATCTGGGAGCGCTACACCTTC. This gives the protein CASSQDIWERYTF.

The chain carries TRBV6-2 or TRBV6-3 and TRBJ2-7; D is perhaps TRBD1 (6 bases). Germline V gene sequence: CDR1 MNHEY, CDR2 SVGEGT. CDR3 size: 12 residues. Between the trimmed V and J ends, which lost 6 bases and 4 bases, there was a span of 10 bases. For the CDR3, the DNA is TGTGCCAGCAGCGAGGGGGAATACGAGCAGTACTTC. Amino acid sequence: CASSEGEYEQYF.

The chain joins TRBV7-2 to TRBJ1-3; possible D gene TRBD1, 5 bases. V lost 7 bases and J lost 9, with 16 bases in between. CDR1 is SGHTA and CDR2 is FQGNSA in the germline V gene. The CDR3 totals 13 residues. Here the CDR3 DNA reads TGTGCCAGCACCCCGAAAGGGGTTAGCACCATATATTTT. Protein sequence: CASTPKGVSTIYF.

J is TRBJ2-7 and V is TRBV4-2, with 10 bases that match TRBD2. V trimming: 3 bases; J trimming: 7 bases; junction bases outside the gene matches: 12. The CDR3 loop spans 16 amino acids. Germline V gene sequence: CDR1 LGHNA, CDR2 YNFKEQ. CDR3 amino acids: CASSHLGSSGGREQYF. The CDR3 region has the DNA TGTGCCAGCAGCCACCTCGGCTCTAGCGGGGGACGGGAGCAGTACTTC.

The gene calls are TRBV5-1 and TRBJ2-3, with a weak D call TRBD1 (6 bases). The CDR3 covers 15 residues. Looked up from germline, CDR1 is SGHRS and CDR2 is YFSETQ. V dropped 0 bases and J dropped 1 base, with 9 bases sitting between them. This chain's CDR3 is CASSLGTARTDTQYF. The CDR3 DNA is TGCGCCAGCAGCTTGGGGACAGCCCGCACAGATACGCAGTATTTT.

J is TRBJ1-2 and V is TRBV27, with TRBD1 matching 7 bases. The CDR3 runs 12 residues. The trim removed 5 bases at V and 6 bases at J, leaving 3 bases unmatched. The germline CDR1 and CDR2 sequences are MNHEY and SMNVEV (reference sequence). CDR3: CASSHRGDGYTF. For the CDR3, the DNA is TGTGCCAGCAGTCACAGGGGAGATGGCTACACCTTC.

This sequence joins TRBV6-6 and TRBJ1-2; a possible D gene is TRBD1 (6 bases). Trimming shortened V by 5 bases and J by 5 bases, and 18 bases separated the two germline ends. Germline lookup yields CDR1 MNHNY and CDR2 SVGAGI (reference sequence). The CDR3 is 15 residues long. The CDR3 is CASSAQRTVDYGYTF. The DNA for the CDR3 is TGTGCCAGCAGTGCCCAACGGACAGTAGATTATGGCTACACCTTC.

This clone was found a few times. J is TRBJ1-2 and V is TRBV19; 9 nucleotides match TRBD1. With 4 bases clipped from V and 7 bases from J, the junction kept 10 bases outside the gene matches. The CDR3 runs to 15 residues. Germline CDR1 LNHDA, CDR2 SQIVND (reference sequence). CDR3 loop: CASSTSDRGGSGYTF. CDR3 coding DNA: TGTGCCAGTAGTACCTCGGACAGGGGAGGAAGTGGCTACACCTTC.

V and J are TRBV27 and TRBJ2-5; possible D gene TRBD1, 6 bases. The CDR3 is 14 amino acids. From germline, CDR1 is MNHEY and CDR2 SMNVEV (reference sequence). Trimming left V 8 bases short and J 5 bases short, with 18 bases between. CDR3: CASRLQGIGETQYF. In DNA form, the CDR3 reads TGTGCCAGCCGACTCCAGGGGATCGGGGAGACCCAGTACTTC.

This chain links TRBV18 with TRBJ2-1, with 8 bases identical to TRBD1. The CDR3 has 16 amino acids. With 1 base clipped from V and 3 bases from J, the junction kept 5 bases outside the gene matches. Germline-derived CDR1 and CDR2 are KGHSH and LQKENI. The CDR3 spells CASSPLQGAGYNEQFF. The CDR3 DNA reads as TGTGCCAGCTCACCACTCCAGGGGGCGGGCTACAATGAGCAGTTCTTC.

This chain uses TRBV27 with TRBJ1-4; D perhaps matches TRBD1 (6 bases). Germline values: CDR1 MNHEY, CDR2 SMNVEV (reference sequence). Between the trimmed V and J ends, which lost 2 bases and 5 bases, there was a span of 15 bases. The CDR3 totals 16 residues. This CDR3 reads CASSLGQGRGNEKLFF. DNA for the CDR3: TGTGCCAGCAGTTTAGGGCAGGGGCGCGGAAATGAAAAACTGTTTTTT.

The J gene is TRBJ1-1, the V gene TRBV6-5, with D hard to call. In germline, CDR1 is MNHEY, CDR2 SVGAGI. This CDR3 is built from 16 residues. V was cut by 0 bases and J by 4 bases, with 15 bases left in between. CDR3 in amino acids: CASSYSMTPTSTEAFF. DNA for the CDR3: TGTGCCAGCAGTTACTCCATGACACCTACGAGCACTGAAGCTTTCTTT.

This chain links TRBV11-2 with TRBJ2-1; possibly TRBD1 for D (6 bases). The germline CDR1 and CDR2 sequences are SGHAT and FQNNGV. The CDR3 runs 19 residues. Trimming stripped 7 bases from V and 0 bases from J, with 25 bases between. CDR3 amino acids: CASIPKGRGPFRSYNEQFF. The CDR3 DNA follows: TGTGCCAGCATCCCAAAAGGCAGGGGCCCGTTTCGCTCCTACAATGAGCAGTTCTTC.

The V and J genes are TRBV4-2 and TRBJ2-5; 10 positions agree with TRBD2. The CDR3 is made up of 15 amino acids. V was clipped by 4 bases and J by 5 bases; unmatched bases: 7. CDR1 is LGHNA and CDR2 is YNFKEQ in the germline V gene. CDR3 loop: CASSPNSGGSETQYF. In DNA, the CDR3 is TGTGCCAGCAGCCCTAATAGCGGGGGGTCGGAGACCCAGTACTTC.